Below are 18 T cell receptor beta chains sequenced from a single sample in a study of T-cell memory formation after mild COVID-19. TCRdb reanalysed the 5' RACE reads using MiXCR and keeps one entry per CDR3 protein. This sample yields a few hundred thousand distinct CDR3 sequences, of which around a tenth are seen a single time; 20% to 25% belongs to the top ten. Sequenced sample: PBMCs or a T cell subset sorted from them (not recorded which). These receptors came from a man aged 18 to 29 who had mild COVID-19 (a few samples of this study predate the infection). Cell type and time point are not known.

There are a few counts of this clonotype. The chain has TRBV12-3 or TRBV12-4 and TRBJ2-5; tentative D call: TRBD1 (5 bases). This CDR3 spans 14 amino acids. V lost 5 bases to trimming and J lost 4 bases, with 14 bases between them. Here the CDR3 DNA reads TGTGCCAGCAGTCTAAGGTTGCAGGGAGAGACCCAGTACTTC. It encodes CASSLRLQGETQYF.

In its sample, this clonotype was seen a few times. This chain links TRBV4-1 with TRBJ1-1; D is unclear. This CDR3 contains 15 residues. V was pared by 3 bases and J by 1 base, with 12 bases between. Germline CDR1 is MGHRA and CDR2 is YSYEKL. The CDR3 spells CASSHPELPNTEAFF. The CDR3 DNA reads TGCGCCAGCAGCCACCCTGAACTCCCGAACACTGAAGCTTTCTTT.

This clonotype was observed a handful of times. The rearrangement joins TRBV7-2 to TRBJ1-2, with 9 bases lining up with TRBD1. The CDR3 extends over 16 amino acids. The germline V gene has CDR1 SGHTA and CDR2 FQGNSA. The V gene end was trimmed by 2 bases and the J gene end by 8 bases; junction bases not matched to a gene: 12. CDR3 DNA sequence: TGTGCCAGCAGCTTATTTCCCGGGACAGGGCGCGGAGGCTACACCTTC. Protein: CASSLFPGTGRGGYTF.

This clonotype was picked up a small number of times. The rearrangement uses TRBV6-5 and TRBJ1-4, with 8 nucleotides matching TRBD1. Germline V gene data show CDR1 as MNHEY and CDR2 as SVGAGI. This CDR3 comprises 16 residues. V dropped 8 bases and J dropped 0; count of bases not matched to a gene: 8. The CDR3 region is CASRRTGSATNEKLFF. In nucleotides, the CDR3 is TGTGCCAGCCGCCGGACAGGGAGCGCAACTAATGAAAAACTGTTTTTT.

Turning to this clonotype: A much larger clone lies a single base off, so this may be a read error. The chain uses TRBV7-8 and TRBJ2-7; 9 bases are shared with TRBD1. Germline CDR1 is SGHVS and CDR2 is FQNEAQ. V shed 2 bases, J shed 5 bases, and the junction held 1 base outside the gene matches. This CDR3 spans 13 amino acids. The CDR3: CASSLRTGDEQYV. The CDR3 bases are TGTGCCAGCAGCTTACGGACAGGGGACGAGCAGTACGTC.

This clonotype was counted a single time. The DNA for the CDR3 is TGTGCCAGCAGCTTAGGGGGGACCGCTGCCTTTAACTATGGCTACACCTTC. Amino acids: CASSLGGTAAFNYGYTF. The chain links TRBV7-2 to TRBJ1-2, with D perhaps matching TRBD1 (5 bases). The CDR3 loop spans 17 amino acids. The germline V gene has CDR1 SGHTA and CDR2 FQGNSA. Trimming pared 1 base from V and 1 base from J, leaving 16 bases between.

V usage is TRBV4-1 and J usage is TRBJ1-2; no firm D call. V lost 0 bases, J lost 8 bases, and 7 bases lay in between. The CDR3 is made up of 12 amino acids. Germline CDR1 and CDR2: MGHRA and YSYEKL. For the CDR3, the DNA is TGCGCCAGCAGCCAAGATCTGAGAGGCTACACCTTC. Its translation: CASSQDLRGYTF.

This clonotype was seen at least ten times. This chain links TRBV5-1 with TRBJ2-5; D is ambiguous. The CDR3 totals 16 residues. The V gene lost 1 base and the J gene lost 5 bases, with 18 bases spanning the gap. Germline V gene lookup returns CDR1 SGHRS and CDR2 YFSETQ. Here the CDR3 DNA reads TGCGCCAGCAGCTTGAATCAGAGGATGCAGGAGGAGACCCAGTACTTC. Its protein product is CASSLNQRMQEETQYF.

The V gene is TRBV5-1, the J gene TRBJ2-7; no clear D gene. V was clipped by 2 bases and J by 3 bases, with 9 bases between them. The length of the CDR3 is 13 residues. The germline V gene has CDR1 SGHRS and CDR2 YFSETQ. The CDR3 loop reads CASSLKLDYEQYF. The CDR3 region has the DNA TGCGCCAGCAGCTTAAAACTTGACTACGAGCAGTACTTC.

Only a few counts were recorded for this clonotype. The genes are TRBV6-2 or TRBV6-3 and TRBJ2-4, with no clear D. The CDR3 has 16 residues. Trimming left V 0 bases short and J 2 bases short, with 11 bases between. Germline assignment: CDR1 MNHEY and CDR2 SVGEGT. The DNA of the CDR3 is TGTGCCAGCAGTTACTCGAAATGGCTAACCAAAAACATTCAGTACTTC. Translation: CASSYSKWLTKNIQYF.

This clonotype occurred a few times. The chain joins TRBV5-1 to TRBJ2-1; 8 bases line up with TRBD2. From germline, CDR1 is SGHRS and CDR2 YFSETQ. After removal of 1 base from V and 2 bases from J, the junction contained 2 bases not matched to a gene. The CDR3 has 15 amino acids. In DNA, the CDR3 is TGCGCCAGCAGCTTGAAGCGGGGGACCTACAATGAGCAGTTCTTC. It yields the protein CASSLKRGTYNEQFF.

This chain links TRBV18 with TRBJ2-1, with D perhaps being TRBD1 or TRBD2 (6 bases each). The V end lost 2 bases, the J end lost 9 bases, and 20 bases lay between the germline ends. Germline CDR1 reads KGHSH; CDR2 reads LQKENI. This CDR3 contains 16 residues. CDR3 amino acids: CASSPDTTGGIGEQFF. The CDR3 DNA reads TGTGCCAGCTCACCAGATACGACAGGAGGGATTGGTGAGCAGTTCTTC.

This clonotype was observed a handful of times. V usage is TRBV5-1 and J usage is TRBJ2-5; unclear D gene. Looked up from germline, CDR1 is SGHRS and CDR2 is YFSETQ. The CDR3 sequence is 15 residues long. The V gene lost 0 bases and the J gene lost 1 base, with 10 bases spanning the gap. The DNA for the CDR3 is TGCGCCAGCAGCTTGGCCGGCCGTCCCCAAGAGACCCAGTACTTC. This encodes CASSLAGRPQETQYF.

This clonotype was picked up a small number of times. This rearrangement joins TRBV5-1 to TRBJ2-3; D might be TRBD1 (6 bases). Trimming stripped 3 bases from V and 4 bases from J, with 18 bases between. Germline V gives CDR1 SGHRS, CDR2 YFSETQ. The length of the CDR3 is 16 residues. This CDR3 reads CASSSVDSSGSDTQYF. The CDR3 DNA reads TGCGCCAGCAGCTCGGTGGACAGCTCGGGATCAGATACGCAGTATTTT.

There are a few counts of this clonotype. The CDR3 spells CASSYSWGAEAFF. DNA of the CDR3: TGTGCCAGCAGTTACTCGTGGGGGGCCGAAGCTTTCTTT. The chain uses TRBV6-2 or TRBV6-3 and TRBJ1-1; D is perhaps TRBD1 (6 bases). Germline CDR1 is MNHEY and CDR2 is SVGEGT. With 0 bases removed from V and 8 bases from J, the gap between germline ends came to 10 bases. There are 13 residues in the CDR3.

V and J are TRBV6-5 and TRBJ1-6; D uncertain. Trimming took off 2 bases at V and 7 bases at J, with 12 bases between the two ends. Germline CDR1 is MNHEY and CDR2 is SVGAGI. The CDR3 is 15 amino acids. The CDR3 here is CASSYVAGENSPLHF. The CDR3 DNA is TGTGCCAGCAGTTACGTGGCAGGCGAGAATTCACCCCTCCACTTT.

This clonotype was seen at least ten times. The chain combines TRBV20-1 with TRBJ2-5; TRBD1 is a possible D gene (7 bases). The CDR3 runs to 13 residues. CDR1 is DFQATT, CDR2 SNEGSKA, per germline (reference sequence). The V and J ends lost 6 bases and 9 bases respectively, with 20 bases between them. The CDR3 protein is CSARGRGAPAQYF. CDR3 coding DNA: TGCAGTGCGAGGGGCAGGGGGGCCCCGGCCCAGTACTTC.

This clonotype occurred a few times. The J gene is TRBJ2-5, the V gene TRBV2; D may be TRBD1 (6 bases). The germline V gene encodes CDR1 SNHLY and CDR2 FYNNEI. The CDR3 extends over 15 amino acids. Trimming removed 2 bases at V and 4 bases at J, with 14 bases between. The CDR3 DNA sequence: TGTGCCAGCAGTGAACTCGCTGGGACATCAGAGACCCAGTACTTC. Translation: CASSELAGTSETQYF. Looking up the rest from reference TRBV2 and TRBJ2-5 gives the full variable domain: EPEVTQTPSHQVTQMGQEVILRCVPISNHLYFYWYRQILGQKVEFLVSFYNNEISEKSEIFDDQFSVERPDGSNFTLKIRSTKLEDSAMYFCASSELAGTSETQYFGPGTRLLVL.